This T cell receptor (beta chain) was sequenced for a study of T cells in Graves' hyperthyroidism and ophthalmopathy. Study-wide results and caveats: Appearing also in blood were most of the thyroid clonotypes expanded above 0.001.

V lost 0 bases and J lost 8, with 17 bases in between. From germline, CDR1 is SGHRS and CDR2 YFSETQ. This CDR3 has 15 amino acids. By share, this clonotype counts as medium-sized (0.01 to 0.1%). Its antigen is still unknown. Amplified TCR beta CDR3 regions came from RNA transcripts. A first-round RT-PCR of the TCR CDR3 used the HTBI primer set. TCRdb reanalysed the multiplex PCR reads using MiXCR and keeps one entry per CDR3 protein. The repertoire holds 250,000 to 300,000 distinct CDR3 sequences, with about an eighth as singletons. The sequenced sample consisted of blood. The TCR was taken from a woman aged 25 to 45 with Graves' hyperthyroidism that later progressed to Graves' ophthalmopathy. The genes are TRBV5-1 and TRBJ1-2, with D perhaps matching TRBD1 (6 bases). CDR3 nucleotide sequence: TGCGCCAGCAGCTTGGAAGCAGGGGCAGGAGGGGGCTACACCTTC. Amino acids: CASSLEAGAGGGYTF.